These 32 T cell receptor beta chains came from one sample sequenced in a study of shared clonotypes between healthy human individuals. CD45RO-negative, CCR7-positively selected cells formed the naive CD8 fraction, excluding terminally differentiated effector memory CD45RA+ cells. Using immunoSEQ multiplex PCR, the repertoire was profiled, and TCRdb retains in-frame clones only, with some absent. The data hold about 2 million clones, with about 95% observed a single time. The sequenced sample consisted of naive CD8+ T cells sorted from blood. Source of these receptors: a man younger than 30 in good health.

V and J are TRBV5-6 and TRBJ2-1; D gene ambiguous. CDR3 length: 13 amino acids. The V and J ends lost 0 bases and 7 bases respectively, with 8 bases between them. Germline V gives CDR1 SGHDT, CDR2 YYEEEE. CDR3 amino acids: CASSLASENEQFF. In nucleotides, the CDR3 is TGTGCCAGCAGCTTGGCCTCAGAGAATGAGCAGTTCTTC.

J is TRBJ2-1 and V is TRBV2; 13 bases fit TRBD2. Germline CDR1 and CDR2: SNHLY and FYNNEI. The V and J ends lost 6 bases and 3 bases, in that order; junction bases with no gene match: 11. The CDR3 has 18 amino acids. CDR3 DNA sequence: TGTGCCAGCAGATCCGGGACTAGCGGGGTTGCCTACTACAATGAGCAGTTCTTC. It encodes CASRSGTSGVAYYNEQFF.

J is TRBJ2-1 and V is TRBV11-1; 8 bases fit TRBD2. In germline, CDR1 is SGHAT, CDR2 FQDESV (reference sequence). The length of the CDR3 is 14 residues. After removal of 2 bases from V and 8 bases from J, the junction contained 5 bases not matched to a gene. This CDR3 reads CASSLPSGRDEQFF. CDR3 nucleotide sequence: TGTGCCAGCAGCTTACCGAGCGGGAGAGATGAGCAGTTCTTC.

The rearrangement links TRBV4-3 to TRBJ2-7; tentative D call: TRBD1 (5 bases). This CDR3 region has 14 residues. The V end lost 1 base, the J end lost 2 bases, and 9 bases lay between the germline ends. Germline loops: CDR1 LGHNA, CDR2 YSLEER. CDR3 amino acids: CASSQARGPYEQYF. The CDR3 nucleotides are TGCGCCAGCAGCCAAGCTAGGGGTCCCTACGAGCAGTACTTC.

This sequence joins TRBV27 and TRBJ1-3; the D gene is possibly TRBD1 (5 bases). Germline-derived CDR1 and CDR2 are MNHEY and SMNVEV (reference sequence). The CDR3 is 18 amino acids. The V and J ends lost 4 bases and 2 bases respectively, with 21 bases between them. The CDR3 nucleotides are TGTGCCAGCAGTTCCCTCTCCGTCTCTGGGGGGACTGGAAACACCATATATTTT. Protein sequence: CASSSLSVSGGTGNTIYF.

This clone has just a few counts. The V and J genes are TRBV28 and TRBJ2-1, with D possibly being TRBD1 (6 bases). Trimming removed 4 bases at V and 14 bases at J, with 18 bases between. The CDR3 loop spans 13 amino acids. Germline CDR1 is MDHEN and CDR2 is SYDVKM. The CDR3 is CASSSVLSTGEFF. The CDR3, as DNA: TGTGCCAGCAGTTCCGTCCTTTCGACAGGAGAGTTCTTC.

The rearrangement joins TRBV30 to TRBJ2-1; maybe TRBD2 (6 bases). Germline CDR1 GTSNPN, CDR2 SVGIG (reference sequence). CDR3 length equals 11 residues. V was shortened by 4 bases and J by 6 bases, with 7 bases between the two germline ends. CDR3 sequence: CAWTSVNEQFF. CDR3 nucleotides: TGTGCCTGGACTAGCGTCAATGAGCAGTTCTTC. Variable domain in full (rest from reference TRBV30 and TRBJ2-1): SQTIHQWPATLVQPVGSPLSLECTVEGTSNPNLYWYRQAAGRGLQLLFYSVGIGQISSEVPQNLSASRPQDRQFILSSKKLLLSDSGFYLCAWTSVNEQFFGPGTRLTVL.

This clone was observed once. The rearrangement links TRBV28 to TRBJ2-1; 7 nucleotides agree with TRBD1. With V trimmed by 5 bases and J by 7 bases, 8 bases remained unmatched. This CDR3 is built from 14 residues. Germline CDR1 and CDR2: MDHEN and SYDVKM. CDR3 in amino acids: CASSPPTGSNEQFF. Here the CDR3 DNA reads TGTGCCAGCAGTCCCCCGACAGGGAGTAATGAGCAGTTCTTC.

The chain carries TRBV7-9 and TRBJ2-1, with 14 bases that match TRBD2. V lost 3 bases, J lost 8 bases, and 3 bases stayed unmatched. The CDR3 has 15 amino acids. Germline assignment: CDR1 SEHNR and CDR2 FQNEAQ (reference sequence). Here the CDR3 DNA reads TGTGCCAGCAGCTTGGGACTAGCGGGGGTTGATGAGCAGTTCTTC. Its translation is CASSLGLAGVDEQFF.

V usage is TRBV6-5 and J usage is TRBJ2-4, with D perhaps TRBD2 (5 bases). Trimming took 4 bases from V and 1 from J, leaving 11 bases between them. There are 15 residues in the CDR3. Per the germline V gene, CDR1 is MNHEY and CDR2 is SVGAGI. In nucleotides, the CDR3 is TGTGCCAGCAGTTCCTCGACGGGGGCCAAAAACATTCAGTACTTC. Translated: CASSSSTGAKNIQYF.

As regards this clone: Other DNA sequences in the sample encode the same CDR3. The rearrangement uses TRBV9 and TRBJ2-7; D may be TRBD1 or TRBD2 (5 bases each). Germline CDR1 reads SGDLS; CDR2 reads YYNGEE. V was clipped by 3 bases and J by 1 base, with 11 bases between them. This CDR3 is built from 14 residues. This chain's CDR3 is CASSAWDGSYEQYF. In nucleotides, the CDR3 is TGTGCCAGCAGCGCCTGGGACGGATCCTACGAGCAGTACTTC.

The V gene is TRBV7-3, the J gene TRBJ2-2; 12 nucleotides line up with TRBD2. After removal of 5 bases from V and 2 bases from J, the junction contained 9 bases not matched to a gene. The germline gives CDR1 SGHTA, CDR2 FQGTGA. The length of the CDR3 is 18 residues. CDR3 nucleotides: TGTGCCAGCAGCACTAGCGGGGGGCCTTTCGTCAACACCGGGGAGCTGTTTTTT. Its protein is CASSTSGGPFVNTGELFF. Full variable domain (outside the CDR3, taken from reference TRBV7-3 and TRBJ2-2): GAGVSQTPSNKVTEKGKYVELRCDPISGHTALYWYRQSLGQGPEFLIYFQGTGAADDSGLPNDRFFAVRPEGSVSTLKIQRTERGDSAVYLCASSTSGGPFVNTGELFFGEGSRLTVL.

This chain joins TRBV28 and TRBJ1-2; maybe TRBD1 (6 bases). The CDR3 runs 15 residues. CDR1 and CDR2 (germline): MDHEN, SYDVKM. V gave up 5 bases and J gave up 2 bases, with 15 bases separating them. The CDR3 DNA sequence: TGTGCCAGCAGTCCCCAAGGACAGCGAAACTATGGCTACACCTTC. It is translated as CASSPQGQRNYGYTF.

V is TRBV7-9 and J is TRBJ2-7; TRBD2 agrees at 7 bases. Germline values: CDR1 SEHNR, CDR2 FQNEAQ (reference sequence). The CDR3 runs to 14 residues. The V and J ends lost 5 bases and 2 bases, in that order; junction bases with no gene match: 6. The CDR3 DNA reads TGTGCCAGCAGCACCGGGAGGCACCCCTACGAGCAGTACTTC. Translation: CASSTGRHPYEQYF.

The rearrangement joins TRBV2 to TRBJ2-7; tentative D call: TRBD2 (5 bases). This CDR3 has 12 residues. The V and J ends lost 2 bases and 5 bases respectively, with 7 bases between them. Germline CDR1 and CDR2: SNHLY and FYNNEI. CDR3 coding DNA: TGTGCCAGCAGTGAACGGGGTAACGAGCAGTACTTC. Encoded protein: CASSERGNEQYF.

The CDR3 DNA reads TGTGCCAGCAGTTTAGGGGGGACAGGGGGCAACACTGAAGCTTTCTTT. Translating gives CASSLGGTGGNTEAFF. This chain joins TRBV27 and TRBJ1-1; 12 positions agree with TRBD1. From germline, CDR1 is MNHEY and CDR2 SMNVEV (reference sequence). The V and J ends lost 2 bases and 2 bases, in that order; junction bases with no gene match: 3. The CDR3 is 16 amino acids.

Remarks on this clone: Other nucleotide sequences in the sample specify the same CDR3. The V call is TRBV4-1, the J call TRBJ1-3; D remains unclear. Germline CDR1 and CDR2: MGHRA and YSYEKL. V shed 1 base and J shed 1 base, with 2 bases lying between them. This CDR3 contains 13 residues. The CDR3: CASSQGSGNTIYF. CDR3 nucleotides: TGCGCCAGCAGCCAAGGGTCTGGAAACACCATATATTTT.

This chain's CDR3 is CASSLDPPGLYTEAFF. The CDR3 nucleotides read TGTGCCAGCAGCTTAGACCCGCCGGGACTGTACACTGAAGCTTTCTTT. V gene TRBV7-9 combines with J gene TRBJ1-1; a possible D gene is TRBD1 (5 bases). This CDR3 is 16 amino acids long. Trimming pared 1 base from V and 3 bases from J, leaving 15 bases between. Germline CDR1 and CDR2: SEHNR and FQNEAQ (reference sequence).

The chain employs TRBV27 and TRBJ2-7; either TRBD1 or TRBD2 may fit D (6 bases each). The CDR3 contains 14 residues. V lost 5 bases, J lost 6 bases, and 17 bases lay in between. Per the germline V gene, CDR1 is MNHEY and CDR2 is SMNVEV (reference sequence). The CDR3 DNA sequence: TGTGCCAGCAGTCCAGACTTACAGGGAGGCGAGCAGTACTTC. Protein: CASSPDLQGGEQYF.

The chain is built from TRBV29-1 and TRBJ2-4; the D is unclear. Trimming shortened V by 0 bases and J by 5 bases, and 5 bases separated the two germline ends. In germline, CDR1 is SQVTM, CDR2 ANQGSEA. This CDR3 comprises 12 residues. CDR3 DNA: TGCAGCGTTGAAGACATAGAAAACATTCAGTACTTC. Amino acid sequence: CSVEDIENIQYF.

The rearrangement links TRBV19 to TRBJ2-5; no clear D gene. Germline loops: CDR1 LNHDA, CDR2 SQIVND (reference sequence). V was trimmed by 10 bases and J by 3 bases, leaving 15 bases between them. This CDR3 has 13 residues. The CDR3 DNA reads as TGTGCCACCGCGACAAATAGGGAAGAGACCCAGTACTTC. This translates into CATATNREETQYF.

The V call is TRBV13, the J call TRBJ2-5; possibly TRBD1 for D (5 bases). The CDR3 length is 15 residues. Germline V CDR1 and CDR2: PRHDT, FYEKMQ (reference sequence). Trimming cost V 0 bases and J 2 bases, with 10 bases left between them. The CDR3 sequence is CASSLGLTGQETQYF. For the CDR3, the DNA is TGTGCCAGCAGCTTAGGCCTCACAGGACAAGAGACCCAGTACTTC.

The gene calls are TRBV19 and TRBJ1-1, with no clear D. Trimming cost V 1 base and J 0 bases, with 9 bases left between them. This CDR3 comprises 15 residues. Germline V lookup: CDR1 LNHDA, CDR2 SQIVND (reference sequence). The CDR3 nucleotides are TGTGCCAGTAGTATAGTTTCAGCAATGAACACTGAAGCTTTCTTT. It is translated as CASSIVSAMNTEAFF. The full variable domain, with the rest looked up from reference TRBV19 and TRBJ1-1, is DGGITQSPKYLFRKEGQNVTLSCEQNLNHDAMYWYRQDPGQGLRLIYYSQIVNDFQKGDIAEGYSVSREKKESFPLTVTSAQKNPTAFYLCASSIVSAMNTEAFFGQGTRLTVV.

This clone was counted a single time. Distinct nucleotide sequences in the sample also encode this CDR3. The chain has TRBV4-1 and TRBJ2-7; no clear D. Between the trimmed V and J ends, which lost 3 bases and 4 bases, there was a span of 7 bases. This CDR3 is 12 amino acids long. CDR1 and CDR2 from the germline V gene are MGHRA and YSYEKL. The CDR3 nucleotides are TGCGCCAGCAGCCATCTCGGATACGAGCAGTACTTC. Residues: CASSHLGYEQYF.

CDR3 coding DNA: TGCGCCAGCAGCCAAGATGATGTGGGGACAGAACACAATGAGCAGTTCTTC. Translated: CASSQDDVGTEHNEQFF. The chain is built from TRBV4-3 and TRBJ2-1, with TRBD1 matching 7 bases. This CDR3 is 17 amino acids long. The J segment lost 5 bases and the V segment lost 0 bases, leaving 10 bases of the junction unmatched. Germline V gene lookup returns CDR1 LGHNA and CDR2 YSLEER.

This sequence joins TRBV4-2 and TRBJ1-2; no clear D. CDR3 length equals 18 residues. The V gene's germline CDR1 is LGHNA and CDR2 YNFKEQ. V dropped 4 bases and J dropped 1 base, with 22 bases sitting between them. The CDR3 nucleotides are TGTGCCAGCAGCCTAAATCCCCCAAGTCCTACCCTTAACTATGGCTACACCTTC. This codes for CASSLNPPSPTLNYGYTF.

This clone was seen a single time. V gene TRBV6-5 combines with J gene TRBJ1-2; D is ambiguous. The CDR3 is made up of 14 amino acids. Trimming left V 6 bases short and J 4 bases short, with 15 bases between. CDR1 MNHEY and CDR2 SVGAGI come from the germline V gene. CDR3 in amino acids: CASRAEGGVYGYTF. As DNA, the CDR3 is TGTGCCAGCAGGGCGGAGGGTGGGGTCTATGGCTACACCTTC.

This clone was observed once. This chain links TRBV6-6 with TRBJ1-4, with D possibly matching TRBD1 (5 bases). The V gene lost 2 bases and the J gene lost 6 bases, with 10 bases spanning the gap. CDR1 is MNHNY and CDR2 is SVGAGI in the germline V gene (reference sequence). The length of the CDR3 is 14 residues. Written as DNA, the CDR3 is TGTGCCAGCAGTTACGATGGGGGTTATGAAAAACTGTTTTTT. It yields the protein CASSYDGGYEKLFF.

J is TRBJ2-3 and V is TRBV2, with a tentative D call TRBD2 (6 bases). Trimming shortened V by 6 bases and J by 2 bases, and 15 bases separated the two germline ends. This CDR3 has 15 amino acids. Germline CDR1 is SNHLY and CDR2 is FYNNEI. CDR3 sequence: CASSAGQWSTDTQYF. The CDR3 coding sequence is TGTGCCAGCAGCGCGGGGCAATGGTCCACAGATACGCAGTATTTT.

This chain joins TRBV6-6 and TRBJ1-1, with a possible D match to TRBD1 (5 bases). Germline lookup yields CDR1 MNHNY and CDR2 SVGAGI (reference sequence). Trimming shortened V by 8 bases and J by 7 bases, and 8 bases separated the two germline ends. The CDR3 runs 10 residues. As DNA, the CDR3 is TGTGCCAGCGAAGGGGTTGAAGCTTTCTTT. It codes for CASEGVEAFF.

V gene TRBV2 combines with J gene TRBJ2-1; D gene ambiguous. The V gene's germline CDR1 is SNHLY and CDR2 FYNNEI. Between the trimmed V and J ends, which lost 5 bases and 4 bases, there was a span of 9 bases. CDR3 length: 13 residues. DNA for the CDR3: TGTGCCAGCAGTCCAGCCGATTACAATGAGCAGTTCTTC. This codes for CASSPADYNEQFF.

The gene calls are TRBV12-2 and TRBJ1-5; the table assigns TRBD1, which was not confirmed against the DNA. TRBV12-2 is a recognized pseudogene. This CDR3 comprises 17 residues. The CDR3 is CASRLAANSPSNQPQHF. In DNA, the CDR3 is TGTGCAAGTCGCTTAGCGGCCAACAGCCCCAGCAATCAGCCCCAGCATTTT.